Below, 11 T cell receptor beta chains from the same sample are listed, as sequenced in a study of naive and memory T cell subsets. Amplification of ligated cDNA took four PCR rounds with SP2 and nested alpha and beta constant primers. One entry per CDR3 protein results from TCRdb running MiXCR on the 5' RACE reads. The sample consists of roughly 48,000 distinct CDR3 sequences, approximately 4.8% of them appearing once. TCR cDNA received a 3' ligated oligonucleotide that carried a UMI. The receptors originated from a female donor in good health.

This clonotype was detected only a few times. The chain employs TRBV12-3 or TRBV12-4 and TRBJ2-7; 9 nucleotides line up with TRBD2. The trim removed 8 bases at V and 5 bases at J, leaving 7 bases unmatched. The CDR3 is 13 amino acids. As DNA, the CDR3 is TGTGCCAGCCAGGGACTAGCAGTCCACGAGCAGTACTTC. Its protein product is CASQGLAVHEQYF.

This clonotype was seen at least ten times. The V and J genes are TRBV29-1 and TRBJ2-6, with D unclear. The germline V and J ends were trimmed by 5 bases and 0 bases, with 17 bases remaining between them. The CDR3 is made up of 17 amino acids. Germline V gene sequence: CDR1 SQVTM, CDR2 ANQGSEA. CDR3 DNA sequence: TGCAGCGTTCTTTTTTCTACGGTGAGCTCTGGGGCCAACGTCCTGACTTTC. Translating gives CSVLFSTVSSGANVLTF.

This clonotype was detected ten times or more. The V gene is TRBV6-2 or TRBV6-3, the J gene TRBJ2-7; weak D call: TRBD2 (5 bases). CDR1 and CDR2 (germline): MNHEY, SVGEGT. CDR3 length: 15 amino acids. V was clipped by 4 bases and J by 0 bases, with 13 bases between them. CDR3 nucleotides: TGTGCCAGCAGTTCCCGGGCTAGCCGCTCCTACGAGCAGTACTTC. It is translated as CASSSRASRSYEQYF.

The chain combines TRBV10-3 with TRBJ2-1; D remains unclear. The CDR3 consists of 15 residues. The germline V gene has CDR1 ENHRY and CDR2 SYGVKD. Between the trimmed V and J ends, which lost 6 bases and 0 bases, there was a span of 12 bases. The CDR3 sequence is CAIRSGDSSYNEQFF. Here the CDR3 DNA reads TGTGCCATCAGGAGTGGGGATAGCTCCTACAATGAGCAGTTCTTC.

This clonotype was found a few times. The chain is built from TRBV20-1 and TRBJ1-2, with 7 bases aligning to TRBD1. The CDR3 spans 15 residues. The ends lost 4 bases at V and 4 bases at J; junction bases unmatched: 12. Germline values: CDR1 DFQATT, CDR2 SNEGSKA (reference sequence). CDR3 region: CSAITTQGNGYGYTF. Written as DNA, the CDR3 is TGCAGTGCTATTACCACACAGGGGAACGGCTATGGCTACACCTTC.

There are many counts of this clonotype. The CDR3 DNA reads as TGTGCCAGCAGTCGGCAGGGGCTTGGTGAGCAGTACTTC. Its translation: CASSRQGLGEQYF. This sequence joins TRBV27 and TRBJ2-7; TRBD1 is a possible D gene (6 bases). Germline V gives CDR1 MNHEY, CDR2 SMNVEV (reference sequence). CDR3 length: 13 residues. The V gene lost 5 bases and the J gene lost 7 bases, with 15 bases spanning the gap.

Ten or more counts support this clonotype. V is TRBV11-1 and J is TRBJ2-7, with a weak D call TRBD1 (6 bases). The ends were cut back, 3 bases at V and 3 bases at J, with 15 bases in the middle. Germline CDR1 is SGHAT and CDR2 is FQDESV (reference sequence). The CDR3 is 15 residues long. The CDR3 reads CASSFTGSPVYEQYF. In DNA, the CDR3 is TGTGCCAGCAGCTTCACAGGGTCCCCTGTCTACGAGCAGTACTTC. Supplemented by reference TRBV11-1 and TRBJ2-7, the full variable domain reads EAEVAQSPRYKITEKSQAVAFWCDPISGHATLYWYRQILGQGPELLVQFQDESVVDDSQLPKDRFSAERLKGVDSTLKIQPAELGDSAMYLCASSFTGSPVYEQYFGPGTRLTVT.

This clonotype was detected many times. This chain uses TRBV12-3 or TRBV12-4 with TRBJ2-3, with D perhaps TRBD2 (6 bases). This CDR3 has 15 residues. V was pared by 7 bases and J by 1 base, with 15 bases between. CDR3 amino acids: CASTLDVAGTDTQYF. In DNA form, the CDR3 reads TGTGCCAGCACCCTGGACGTAGCGGGCACAGATACGCAGTATTTT.

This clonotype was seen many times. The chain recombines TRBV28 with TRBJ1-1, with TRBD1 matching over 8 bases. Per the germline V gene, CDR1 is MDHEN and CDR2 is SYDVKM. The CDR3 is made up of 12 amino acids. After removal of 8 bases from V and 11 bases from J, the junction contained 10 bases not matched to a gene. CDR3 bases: TGTGCCAGCCGTATAAACAGGGGGGACGCTTTCTTT. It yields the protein CASRINRGDAFF.

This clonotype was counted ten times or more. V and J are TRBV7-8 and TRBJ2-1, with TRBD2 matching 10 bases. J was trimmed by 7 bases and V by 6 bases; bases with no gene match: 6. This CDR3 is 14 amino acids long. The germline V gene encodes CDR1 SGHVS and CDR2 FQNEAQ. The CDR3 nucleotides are TGTGCCAGCAGACGTGGGACTAGCGCGAATGAGCAGTTCTTC. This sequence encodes CASRRGTSANEQFF.

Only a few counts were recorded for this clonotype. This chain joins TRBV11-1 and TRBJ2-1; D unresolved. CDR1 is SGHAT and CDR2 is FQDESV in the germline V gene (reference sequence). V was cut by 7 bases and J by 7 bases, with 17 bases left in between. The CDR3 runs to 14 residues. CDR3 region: CASTQKTLTNEQFF. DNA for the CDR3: TGTGCCAGCACCCAAAAAACATTGACGAATGAGCAGTTCTTC.